This T cell receptor (beta chain) was identified in a study of shared clonotypes between healthy human individuals. Clones were read by immunoSEQ multiplex PCR, and TCRdb kept only the in-frame ones, dropping some. The table shows around 1.6 million clones, with 95% to 99% occurring only once. Germline lookup yields CDR1 WSHSY and CDR2 SAAADI. V lost 4 bases, J lost 6 bases, and 15 bases stayed unmatched. The CDR3 covers 17 residues. Material for sequencing was naive CD4+ T cells sorted from blood. The subset denotes: CD45RA+ positively selected. The chain recombines TRBV10-2 with TRBJ1-2; 9 nucleotides line up with TRBD1. The TCR was taken from a young man in good health. The CDR3 DNA reads TGCGCCAGCAGTGGCCGGGGACAGGGCGTTGCTTCGGATGGCTACACCTTC. Its translation: CASSGRGQGVASDGYTF.